This T cell receptor (beta chain) was observed in a study of blood T cell repertoires in COVID-19. As for the study in general: From T cells, B-cell-depleted T cells, or PBMCs came the material, which was cDNA or gDNA.

The assay was immunoSEQ multiplex PCR, and TCRdb's table has in-frame clones only and misses some. The profile shows approximately 170,000 clones, roughly four fifths of them singletons. The CDR3 is 17 amino acids. From germline, CDR1 is SGHDN and CDR2 FVKESK. Trimming at V came to 3 bases and at J to 0 bases, leaving 8 bases not matched to a gene. The chain employs TRBV14 and TRBJ2-1; 7 bases line up with TRBD1. The clonotype originates from a man aged 35-49 years who had recovered from COVID-19. Input material: peripheral blood. The CDR3: CASSQSGTARSYNEQFF. The CDR3 DNA reads TGTGCCAGCAGCCAGAGTGGGACAGCCCGCTCCTACAATGAGCAGTTCTTC.